One sample yielded the 22 T cell receptor beta chains listed below, sequenced in a study of beta chain features in type 1 diabetes. The sequenced template was cDNA made from the entire isolated RNA. Some clones are missing from TCRdb's copy, which holds only in-frame ones; the method was immunoSEQ multiplex PCR. The sample includes roughly 610,000 clones, around 15% of them seen just once. Sequenced material: naive CD4+ T cells from blood. The source is a man younger than 35 in good health.

The rearrangement links TRBV6-6 to TRBJ2-1; 8 nucleotides align to TRBD1. The germline gives CDR1 MNHNY, CDR2 SVGAGI (reference sequence). The CDR3 extends over 16 amino acids. J lost 5 bases, V lost 6 bases, and 12 bases had no gene match. Written as DNA, the CDR3 is TGTGCCAGCAGCCCAATCATAGGGACAGGAGACAATGAGCAGTTCTTC. Amino acids: CASSPIIGTGDNEQFF.

This clone was found a few times. The CDR3 spells CASSLRTVSTGELFF. The CDR3 DNA reads TGTGCCAGCAGCTTGCGGACAGTATCTACCGGGGAGCTGTTTTTT. The rearrangement uses TRBV5-4 and TRBJ2-2; weak D call: TRBD1 (6 bases). V lost 1 base and J lost 5, with 12 bases in between. In germline, CDR1 is SGHNT, CDR2 YYREEE (reference sequence). This CDR3 is built from 15 residues.

The chain is built from TRBV2 and TRBJ1-4, with TRBD1 identical over 10 bases. With 5 bases clipped from V and 5 bases from J, the junction kept 5 bases outside the gene matches. Germline CDR1 is SNHLY and CDR2 is FYNNEI. The CDR3 is 15 amino acids. For the CDR3, the DNA is TGTGCCAGCAGTAGACAGGGGGCCGTCAATGAAAAACTGTTTTTT. It specifies CASSRQGAVNEKLFF.

With regard to this clone: Other DNA sequences in this sample translate to the same CDR3. This chain connects TRBV18 to TRBJ1-1; no clear D gene. Trimming took off 6 bases at V and 0 bases at J, with 8 bases between the two ends. This CDR3 comprises 13 residues. CDR1 KGHSH and CDR2 LQKENI come from the germline V gene. The CDR3 reads CASSPGLNTEAFF. CDR3 in DNA: TGTGCCAGCTCTCCAGGACTGAACACTGAAGCTTTCTTT.

This clone was counted only a few times. The V and J genes are TRBV10-3 and TRBJ1-3; 7 nucleotides match TRBD1. CDR3 size: 14 residues. V was clipped by 6 bases and J by 4 bases; unmatched bases: 6. Germline CDR1 and CDR2: ENHRY and SYGVKD. This CDR3 reads CAISLTGAGNTIYF. In DNA, the CDR3 is TGTGCCATCAGCCTTACAGGGGCCGGAAACACCATATATTTT.

The chain employs TRBV6-4 and TRBJ1-5; D unclear. Trimming removed 6 bases from V and 7 bases from J, with 16 bases in between. Germline V lookup: CDR1 MRHNA, CDR2 SNTAGT. This CDR3 spans 14 amino acids. CDR3 residues: CASSPSGGWQPQHF. CDR3 bases: TGTGCCAGCAGCCCCTCAGGAGGCTGGCAGCCCCAGCATTTT.

Only a few counts were recorded for this clone. Distinct nucleotide sequences in the sample also encode this CDR3. The rearrangement links TRBV20-1 to TRBJ2-1, with D unresolved. There are 11 residues in the CDR3. V was shortened by 2 bases and J by 4 bases, with 3 bases between the two germline ends. Germline V CDR1 and CDR2: DFQATT, SNEGSKA (reference sequence). The CDR3 region has the DNA TGCAGTGCTAGAAGTTACAATGAGCAGTTCTTC. The encoded protein is CSARSYNEQFF.

This clone was seen only a few times. The V gene is TRBV27, the J gene TRBJ2-1; D possibly corresponds to TRBD2 (5 bases). Germline CDR1 reads MNHEY; CDR2 reads SMNVEV (reference sequence). CDR3 size: 17 residues. Between the trimmed V and J ends, which lost 0 bases and 5 bases, there was a span of 17 bases. The chain's CDR3 is CASSLSRRRGTNNEQFF. CDR3 in DNA: TGTGCCAGCAGTTTATCAAGGCGTCGGGGAACGAACAATGAGCAGTTCTTC.

This clone was seen just once. The chain has TRBV7-3 and TRBJ2-3; D is perhaps TRBD2 (6 bases). Germline-derived CDR1 and CDR2 are SGHTA and FQGTGA. V lost 5 bases to trimming and J lost 5 bases, with 17 bases between them. This CDR3 has 15 residues. The CDR3 DNA is TGTGCCAGCAGCCCCGGACTACTTAGTGTAGATACGCAGTATTTT. This sequence encodes CASSPGLLSVDTQYF.

This clone was counted a few times. V usage is TRBV28 and J usage is TRBJ2-6; D gene unclear. Trimming took off 8 bases at V and 0 bases at J, with 8 bases between the two ends. Germline V lookup: CDR1 MDHEN, CDR2 SYDVKM. The CDR3 is made up of 14 amino acids. CDR3 nucleotide sequence: TGTGCCAGCTGTCCGGGCTCTGGGGCCAACGTCCTGACTTTC. Protein: CASCPGSGANVLTF.

The genes are TRBV19 and TRBJ2-7; possibly TRBD2 for D (5 bases). CDR3 length: 14 residues. From germline, CDR1 is LNHDA and CDR2 SQIVND (reference sequence). V was clipped by 5 bases and J by 7 bases, with 18 bases between them. CDR3 sequence reads: CASSREIQSGEQYF. The DNA for the CDR3 is TGTGCCAGTAGTCGGGAAATACAGAGCGGTGAGCAGTACTTC.

The table lists this clone with a few counts. The CDR3 region is CASRGNPGSPLHF. CDR3 DNA: TGTGCCAGCAGGGGAAATCCGGGATCACCCCTCCACTTT. This sequence joins TRBV25-1 and TRBJ1-6, with D uncertain. Between the trimmed V and J ends, which lost 6 bases and 10 bases, there was a span of 13 bases. The V gene's germline CDR1 is MGHDK and CDR2 SYGVNS. The CDR3 length is 13 residues.

This clone was counted only a few times. The chain combines TRBV5-1 with TRBJ2-7; no reliable D call. This CDR3 has 15 amino acids. Trimming took 0 bases from V and 0 from J, leaving 10 bases between them. Germline CDR1 SGHRS, CDR2 YFSETQ. CDR3 nucleotide sequence: TGCGCCAGCAGCTTGGCCCTTCGGATCTCCTACGAGCAGTACTTC. It codes for CASSLALRISYEQYF.

This clone turned up a few times. This chain's CDR3 is CASSVDQGTGVYEQYF. DNA for the CDR3: TGTGCCAGCAGCGTAGATCAGGGGACAGGGGTTTACGAGCAGTACTTC. This chain connects TRBV9 to TRBJ2-7, with TRBD1 matching over 10 bases. The V gene end was trimmed by 0 bases and the J gene end by 4 bases; junction bases not matched to a gene: 7. Looked up from germline, CDR1 is SGDLS and CDR2 is YYNGEE. The CDR3 covers 16 residues. Together with reference TRBV9 and TRBJ2-7, the CDR3 gives the full variable domain: DSGVTQTPKHLITATGQRVTLRCSPRSGDLSVYWYQQSLDQGLQFLIQYYNGEERAKGNILERFSAQQFPDLHSELNLSSLELGDSALYFCASSVDQGTGVYEQYFGPGTRLTVT.

This chain joins TRBV7-9 and TRBJ2-5, with a weak D call TRBD2 (5 bases). This CDR3 is 12 amino acids long. Germline V CDR1 and CDR2: SEHNR, FQNEAQ (reference sequence). V was shortened by 5 bases and J by 5 bases, with 9 bases between the two germline ends. CDR3 protein: CASSPGSETQYF. CDR3 sequence (DNA): TGTGCCAGCAGCCCGGGGAGTGAGACCCAGTACTTC.

The chain uses TRBV15 and TRBJ2-5, with 9 bases that match TRBD2. The germline CDR1 and CDR2 sequences are LNHNV and YYDKDF (reference sequence). Germline trimming cut 1 base from V and 1 base from J; bases unmatched to any gene: 4. The CDR3 contains 16 residues. In DNA, the CDR3 is TGTGCCACCAGCAGAGGTAGCGGGGGAGTCCAAGAGACCCAGTACTTC. This sequence encodes CATSRGSGGVQETQYF.

The V call is TRBV19, the J call TRBJ2-1; no definite D call. The CDR3 extends over 16 amino acids. V was shortened by 4 bases and J by 1 base, with 14 bases between the two germline ends. Per germline, CDR1 LNHDA and CDR2 SQIVND (reference sequence). The CDR3 is CASSTAPYQSYNEQFF. For the CDR3, the DNA is TGTGCCAGTAGTACGGCCCCGTACCAGTCCTACAATGAGCAGTTCTTC.

The chain links TRBV6-5 to TRBJ2-7; 8 nucleotides match TRBD2. Unmatched junction bases numbered 9, after V lost 7 bases and J lost 7 bases. Germline V gene sequence: CDR1 MNHEY, CDR2 SVGAGI. The CDR3 extends over 13 amino acids. The CDR3 sequence is CASTFGGGQEQYF. The CDR3 DNA follows: TGTGCCAGCACCTTCGGGGGGGGTCAGGAGCAGTACTTC.

This clone was seen a handful of times. The rearrangement links TRBV15 to TRBJ2-3; no definite D call. The length of the CDR3 is 13 residues. The V end was cut by 0 bases, the J end by 5 bases, with 6 bases between. Germline CDR1 is LNHNV and CDR2 is YYDKDF (reference sequence). CDR3 coding DNA: TGTGCCACCAGCAGAGATACCCAAGATACGCAGTATTTT. Residues: CATSRDTQDTQYF.

The chain couples TRBV6-1 to TRBJ2-7; D is uncertain. The length of the CDR3 is 14 residues. Trimming removed 3 bases from V and 1 base from J, with 10 bases in between. Germline CDR1 is MNHNS and CDR2 is SASEGT. CDR3 nucleotides: TGTGCCAGCAGTGACCCGGCAGGTTCCTACGAGCAGTACTTC. Translation gives CASSDPAGSYEQYF.

As regards this clone: The sample carries other DNA sequences with the same CDR3. This chain connects TRBV18 to TRBJ1-1; D is uncertain. The CDR3 totals 14 residues. The V end was cut by 6 bases, the J end by 0 bases, with 11 bases between. Germline-derived CDR1 and CDR2 are KGHSH and LQKENI. CDR3 DNA: TGTGCCAGCTCCCCAACAACAGTGAACACTGAAGCTTTCTTT. Its translation is CASSPTTVNTEAFF.

This clone was counted only a few times. The rearrangement uses TRBV7-2 and TRBJ1-1; D uncertain. Looked up from germline, CDR1 is SGHTA and CDR2 is FQGNSA. The germline V and J ends were trimmed by 7 bases and 1 base, with 4 bases remaining between them. The CDR3 sequence is 11 residues long. CDR3 DNA sequence: TGTGCCAGCACCAGGAACACTGAAGCTTTCTTT. The encoded protein is CASTRNTEAFF.